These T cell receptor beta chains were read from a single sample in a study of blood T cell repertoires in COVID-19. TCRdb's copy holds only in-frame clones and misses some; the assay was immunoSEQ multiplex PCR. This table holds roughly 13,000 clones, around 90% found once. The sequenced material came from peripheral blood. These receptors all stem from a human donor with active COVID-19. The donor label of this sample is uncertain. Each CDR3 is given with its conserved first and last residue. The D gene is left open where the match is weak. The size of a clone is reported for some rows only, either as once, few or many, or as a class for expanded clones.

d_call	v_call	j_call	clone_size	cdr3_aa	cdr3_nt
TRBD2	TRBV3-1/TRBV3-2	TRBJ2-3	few	CASSHLASGGSTDTQYF	TGTGCCAGCAGCCACCTCGCCAGCGGGGGGTCCACAGATACGCAGTATTTT
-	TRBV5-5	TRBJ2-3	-	CASSFQGQGEDTQYF	TGTGCCAGCAGCTTCCAGGGTCAGGGTGAAGATACGCAGTATTTT
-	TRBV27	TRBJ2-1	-	CASSFNGYNEQFF	TGTGCCAGCAGTTTTAACGGGTACAATGAGCAGTTCTTC
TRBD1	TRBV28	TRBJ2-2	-	CASSLVAGGTGELFF	TGTGCCAGCAGTTTAGTGGCAGGGGGCACCGGGGAGCTGTTTTTT
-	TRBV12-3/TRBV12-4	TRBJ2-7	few	CASSPGQPYEQYF	TGTGCCAGCAGCCCGGGACAACCTTACGAGCAGTACTTC
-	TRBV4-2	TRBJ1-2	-	CASSQDRGDGYTF	TGTGCCAGCAGCCAAGATCGCGGAGACGGCTACACCTTC
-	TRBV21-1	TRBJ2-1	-	CASSKVGRGSSRNEQFF	-
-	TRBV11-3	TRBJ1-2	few	CASSLDTAAGGYTF	TGTGCCAGCAGCTTAGATACTGCCGCGGGAGGCTACACCTTC
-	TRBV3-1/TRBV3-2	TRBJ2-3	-	CASSRPDSTDTQYF	TGTGCCAGCAGCCGTCCGGACTCCACAGATACGCAGTATTTT
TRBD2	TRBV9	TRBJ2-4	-	CASSVGTSGRQGTKNIQYF	TGTGCCAGCAGCGTTGGGACTAGCGGGAGGCAGGGAACCAAAAACATTCAGTACTTC
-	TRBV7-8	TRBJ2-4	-	CASSRDMWAKNIQYF	TGTGCCAGCAGCCGGGACATGTGGGCCAAAAACATTCAGTACTTC
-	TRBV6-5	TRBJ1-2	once	CASQGGRYGYTF	TGTGCCAGCCAGGGAGGCCGGTATGGCTACACCTTC
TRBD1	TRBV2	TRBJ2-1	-	CASSDGTGVLEQFF	TGTGCCAGCAGTGACGGGACAGGGGTTCTGGAGCAGTTCTTC
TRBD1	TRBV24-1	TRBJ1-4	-	CATSGSQGENEKLFF	TGTGCCACCAGTGGATCTCAGGGGGAGAATGAAAAACTGTTTTTT
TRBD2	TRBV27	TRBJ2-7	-	CASSLRREGHEQYF	TGTGCCAGCAGTTTGAGGCGGGAGGGCCACGAGCAGTACTTC
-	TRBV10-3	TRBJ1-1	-	CAISVDSNTEAFF	TGTGCCATCAGTGTAGACAGTAACACTGAAGCTTTCTTT
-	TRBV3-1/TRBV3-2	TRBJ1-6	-	CASSPDMTNSPLHF	TGTGCCAGCAGTCCTGACATGACTAATTCACCCCTCCACTTT
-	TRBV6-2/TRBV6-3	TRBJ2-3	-	CASSYRDTDTQYF	TGTGCCAGCAGTTACCGGGACACAGATACGCAGTATTTT
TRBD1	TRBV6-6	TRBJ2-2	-	CASSFGQGLNTGELFF	TGTGCCAGCAGTTTCGGACAGGGGCTCAACACCGGGGAGCTGTTTTTT
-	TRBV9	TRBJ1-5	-	CASSPSGDYQPQHF	TGTGCCAGCAGCCCATCAGGGGATTATCAGCCCCAGCATTTT
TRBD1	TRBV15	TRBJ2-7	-	CATRGQGALEQYF	TGTGCCACCAGGGGACAGGGGGCGCTGGAGCAGTACTTC
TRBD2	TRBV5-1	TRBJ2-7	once	CASSLRGGGSYEQYF	TGCGCCAGCAGCTTGAGAGGCGGGGGGTCCTACGAGCAGTACTTC
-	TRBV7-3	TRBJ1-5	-	CASSLCNRDGNQPQHF	TGTGCCAGCAGCTTATGTAACAGGGACGGCAATCAGCCCCAGCATTTT
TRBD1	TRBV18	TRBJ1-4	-	CASSPRPGGEKLFF	TGTGCCAGCTCACCTCGGCCAGGGGGTGAAAAACTGTTTTTT
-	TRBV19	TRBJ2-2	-	CASSIIGQPTGELFF	TGTGCCAGTAGTATAATTGGACAGCCTACCGGGGAGCTGTTTTTT
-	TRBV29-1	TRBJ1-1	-	CSVIGGNGLDTEAFF	TGCAGCGTTATAGGGGGAAATGGGCTGGACACTGAAGCTTTCTTT
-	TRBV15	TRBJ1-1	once	CATSRGLLNTEAFF	TGTGCCACCAGCAGAGGACTTCTGAACACTGAAGCTTTCTTT
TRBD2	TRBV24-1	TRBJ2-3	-	CATSALAGGPLTSDTQYF	TGTGCCACCAGCGCACTAGCGGGAGGGCCTCTAACTTCAGATACGCAGTATTTT
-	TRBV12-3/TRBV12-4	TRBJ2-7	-	CASGRQQNYEQYF	TGTGCCAGCGGGCGACAGCAAAACTACGAGCAGTACTTC